This entry is about one T cell receptor (beta chain). Clones were sequenced by immunoSEQ multiplex PCR, and TCRdb holds only the in-frame ones, with some missing. The sample has about 150,000 clones; 94% are singletons. The CDR3 has 14 residues. The V and J ends lost 5 bases and 4 bases respectively, with 17 bases between them. Germline assignment: CDR1 GTSNPN and CDR2 SVGIG (reference sequence). These data belong to a study of control samples from healthy donors and cancer patients. Sequences were obtained from blood. The chain joins TRBV30 to TRBJ1-2; possible D gene TRBD1, 5 bases. This clonotype originated in a man aged 35 to 55 in good health. The CDR3 protein is CAWGRQTWGYGYTF. The CDR3 region has the DNA TGTGCCTGGGGAAGACAGACCTGGGGCTATGGCTACACCTTC. Full variable domain (missing parts from reference TRBV30 and TRBJ1-2): SQTIHQWPATLVQPVGSPLSLECTVEGTSNPNLYWYRQAAGRGLQLLFYSVGIGQISSEVPQNLSASRPQDRQFILSSKKLLLSDSGFYLCAWGRQTWGYGYTFGSGTRLTVV.